The 3 T cell receptor beta chains listed next were all sequenced from one sample in a study of CD8+ T cells in alopecia areata. As for treatment: oral pan-JAK inhibitor, 5-10 mg twice daily. RNA extraction and reverse transcription yielded cDNA as sequencing template. Repertoires were generated with immunoSEQ multiplex PCR, while TCRdb's copy carries only in-frame clones and drops some. The data hold around 200,000 clones, with about 60% observed a single time. This sample comprised CD4+ T cells sorted from blood, obtained at week 4, from a patient treated with tofacitinib. These receptors all stem from a human donor with alopecia areata.

This clone was seen only once. CDR3 in DNA: TGCAGCGTCGGACAGGGGAGGAATCAGCCCCAGCATTTT. Amino acid sequence: CSVGQGRNQPQHF. This chain uses TRBV29-1 with TRBJ1-5, with 9 bases identical to TRBD1. Germline CDR1 SQVTM, CDR2 ANQGSEA. The CDR3 sequence is 13 residues long. V shed 6 bases, J shed 4 bases, and the junction held 4 bases outside the gene matches.

The chain carries TRBV6-5 and TRBJ2-1; 7 bases align to TRBD2. The V segment lost 2 bases and the J segment 6 bases; nucleotides outside the gene matches: 7. CDR3 size: 15 residues. Germline CDR1 reads MNHEY; CDR2 reads SVGAGI. The CDR3 region has the DNA TGTGCCAGCAGTTACGTCGGGACTACCTCCAATGAGCAGTTCTTC. This gives the protein CASSYVGTTSNEQFF.

This chain links TRBV27 with TRBJ2-7; 11 nucleotides agree with TRBD2. V shed 6 bases and J 5 bases; nucleotides not matched to a gene: 3. Germline V lookup: CDR1 MNHEY, CDR2 SMNVEV (reference sequence). CDR3 size: 13 residues. The CDR3 coding sequence is TGTGCCAGCAGACCTAGCGGGAGGAACGAGCAGTACTTC. Translation gives CASRPSGRNEQYF.